The 4 T cell receptor beta chains reported below all come from one sample, sequenced in a study of T cells after yellow fever vaccination. Via MiXCR, TCRdb re-called the 5' RACE reads, giving one row per CDR3 protein. The table lists 500,000 to 550,000 distinct CDR3 sequences, just over 20% of them singletons. This specimen was PBMCs, taken roughly 20 days after the first yellow fever vaccination. These receptors were obtained from a man younger than 35 who received the YFV17D yellow fever vaccine.

V and J are TRBV4-1 and TRBJ1-2; tentative D call: TRBD1 (5 bases). Trimming removed 0 bases from V and 4 bases from J, with 12 bases in between. The CDR3 is 15 amino acids. Germline V gene data show CDR1 as MGHRA and CDR2 as YSYEKL. CDR3 loop: CASSQDRGIGYGYTF. CDR3 DNA sequence: TGCGCCAGCAGCCAAGATAGGGGCATAGGCTATGGCTACACCTTC.

The J gene is TRBJ2-2, the V gene TRBV12-3 or TRBV12-4; 8 nucleotides match TRBD1. V lost 5 bases to trimming and J lost 6 bases; unmatched junction nucleotides: 11. The CDR3 sequence is 16 residues long. The CDR3 DNA sequence: TGTGCCAGCAGTCCAACCAGGGGGCGAGAGGCCGGGGAGCTGTTTTTT. The encoded protein is CASSPTRGREAGELFF.

The rearrangement links TRBV5-1 to TRBJ2-3; D is perhaps TRBD2 (5 bases). This CDR3 is 16 amino acids long. Germline values: CDR1 SGHRS, CDR2 YFSETQ. Trimming cost V 0 bases and J 1 base, with 12 bases left between them. The CDR3 DNA follows: TGCGCCAGCAGCTTGGGGCACCCCGGGGGCACAGATACGCAGTATTTT. It translates to CASSLGHPGGTDTQYF.

This sequence joins TRBV9 and TRBJ1-2; the D gene is possibly TRBD1 (6 bases). The germline V gene has CDR1 SGDLS and CDR2 YYNGEE. There are 15 residues in the CDR3. The V gene lost 0 bases and the J gene lost 6 bases, with 15 bases spanning the gap. In DNA form, the CDR3 reads TGTGCCAGCAGCGTAGCCCATGGGGGGGCCAATGGCTACACCTTC. This sequence encodes CASSVAHGGANGYTF.